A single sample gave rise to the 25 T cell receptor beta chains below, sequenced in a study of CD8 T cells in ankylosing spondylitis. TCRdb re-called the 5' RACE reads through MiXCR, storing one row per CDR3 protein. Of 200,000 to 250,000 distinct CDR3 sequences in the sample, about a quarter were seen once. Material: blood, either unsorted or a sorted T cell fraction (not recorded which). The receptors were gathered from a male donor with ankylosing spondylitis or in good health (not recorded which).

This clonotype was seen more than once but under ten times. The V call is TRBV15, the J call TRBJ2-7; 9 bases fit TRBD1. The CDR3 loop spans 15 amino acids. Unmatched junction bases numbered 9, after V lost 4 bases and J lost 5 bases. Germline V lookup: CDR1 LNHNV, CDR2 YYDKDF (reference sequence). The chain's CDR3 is CATSKDSDRGHEQYF. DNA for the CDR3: TGTGCCACCAGCAAGGACTCGGACAGGGGCCACGAGCAGTACTTC.

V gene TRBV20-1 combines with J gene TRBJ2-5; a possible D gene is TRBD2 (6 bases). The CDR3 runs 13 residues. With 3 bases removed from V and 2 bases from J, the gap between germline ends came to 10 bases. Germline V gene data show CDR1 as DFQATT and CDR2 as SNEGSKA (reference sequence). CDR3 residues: CSARGGLQETQYF. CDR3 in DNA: TGCAGTGCTAGGGGAGGACTACAAGAGACCCAGTACTTC.

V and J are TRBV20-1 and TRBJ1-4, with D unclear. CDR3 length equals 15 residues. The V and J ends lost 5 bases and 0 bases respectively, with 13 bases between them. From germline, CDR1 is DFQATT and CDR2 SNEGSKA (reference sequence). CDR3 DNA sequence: TGCAGTGCTCCACGTGGAGGGTCAACTAATGAAAAACTGTTTTTT. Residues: CSAPRGGSTNEKLFF.

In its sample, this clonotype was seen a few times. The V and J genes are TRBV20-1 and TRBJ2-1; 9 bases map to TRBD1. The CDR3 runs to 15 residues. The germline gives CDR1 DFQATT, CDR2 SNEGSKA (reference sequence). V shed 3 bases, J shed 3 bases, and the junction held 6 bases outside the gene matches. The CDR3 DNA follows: TGCAGTGCTAGGCAAGGACAGGGGTTCTACAATGAGCAGTTCTTC. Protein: CSARQGQGFYNEQFF.

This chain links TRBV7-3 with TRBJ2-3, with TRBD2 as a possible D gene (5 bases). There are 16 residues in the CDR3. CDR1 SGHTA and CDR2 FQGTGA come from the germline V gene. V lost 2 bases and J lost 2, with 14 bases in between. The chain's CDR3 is CASSLSSAGITDTQYF. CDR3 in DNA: TGTGCCAGCAGCTTATCCTCCGCGGGTATCACAGATACGCAGTATTTT.

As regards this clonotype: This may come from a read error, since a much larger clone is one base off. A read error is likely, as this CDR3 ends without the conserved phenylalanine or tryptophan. Here the CDR3 reads CASTSSGSVPVLHL. The CDR3 DNA follows: TGTGCCAGCACGAGTTCAGGGTCGGTTCCGGTCCTCCACCTT. This sequence joins TRBV6-2 or TRBV6-3 and TRBJ1-6; D is perhaps TRBD1 (5 bases). Per the germline V gene, CDR1 is MNHEY and CDR2 is SVGEGT. V was cut by 7 bases and J by 15 bases, with 22 bases left in between. The CDR3 extends over 14 amino acids.

For the CDR3, the DNA is TGCAGTGCTAGAGCCTCTAGCGGGAGCACCGGGGAGCTGTTTTTT. As protein: CSARASSGSTGELFF. The rearrangement joins TRBV20-1 to TRBJ2-2; 10 nucleotides agree with TRBD2. The V segment lost 1 base and the J segment 4 bases; nucleotides outside the gene matches: 3. The CDR3 spans 15 residues. The germline V gene has CDR1 DFQATT and CDR2 SNEGSKA (reference sequence).

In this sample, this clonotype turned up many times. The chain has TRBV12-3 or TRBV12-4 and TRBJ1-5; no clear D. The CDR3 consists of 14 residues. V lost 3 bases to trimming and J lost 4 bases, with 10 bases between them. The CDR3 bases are TGTGCCAGCAGTTTTAACGCGGGGAATCAGCCCCAGCATTTT. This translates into CASSFNAGNQPQHF.

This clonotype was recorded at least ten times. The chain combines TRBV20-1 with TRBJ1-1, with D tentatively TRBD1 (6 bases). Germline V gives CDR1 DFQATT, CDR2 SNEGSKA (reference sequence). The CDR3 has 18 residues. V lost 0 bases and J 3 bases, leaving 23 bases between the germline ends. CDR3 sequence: CSARDPLRGGWLDTEAFF. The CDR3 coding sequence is TGCAGTGCTAGAGATCCCCTAAGGGGGGGCTGGTTAGACACTGAAGCTTTCTTT.

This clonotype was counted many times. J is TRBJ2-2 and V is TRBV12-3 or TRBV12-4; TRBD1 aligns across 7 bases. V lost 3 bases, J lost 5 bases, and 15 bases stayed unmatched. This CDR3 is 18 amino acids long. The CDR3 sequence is CASSFGARGNVRTGELFF. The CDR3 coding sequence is TGTGCCAGCAGTTTTGGCGCCAGGGGGAACGTGAGGACCGGGGAGCTGTTTTTT.

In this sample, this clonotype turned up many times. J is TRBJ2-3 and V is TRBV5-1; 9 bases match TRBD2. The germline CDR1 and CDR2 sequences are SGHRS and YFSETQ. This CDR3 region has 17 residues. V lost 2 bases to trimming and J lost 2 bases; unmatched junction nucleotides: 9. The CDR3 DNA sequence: TGCGCCAGCAGCTTACCCGCGGGAGGGCCCGTCACAGATACGCAGTATTTT. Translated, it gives CASSLPAGGPVTDTQYF.

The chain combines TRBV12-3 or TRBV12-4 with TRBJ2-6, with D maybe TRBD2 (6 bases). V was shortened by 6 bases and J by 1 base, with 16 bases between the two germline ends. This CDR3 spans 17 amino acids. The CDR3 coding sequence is TGTGCCAGCAGGCCGAACGCGGGGATATCTGGGGCCAACGTCCTGACTTTC. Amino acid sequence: CASRPNAGISGANVLTF.

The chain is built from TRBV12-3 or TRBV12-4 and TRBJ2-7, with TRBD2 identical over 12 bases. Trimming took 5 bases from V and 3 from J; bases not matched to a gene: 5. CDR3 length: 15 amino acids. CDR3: CASSRTSGNGYEQYF. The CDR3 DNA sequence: TGTGCCAGCAGTCGGACTAGCGGGAACGGCTACGAGCAGTACTTC.

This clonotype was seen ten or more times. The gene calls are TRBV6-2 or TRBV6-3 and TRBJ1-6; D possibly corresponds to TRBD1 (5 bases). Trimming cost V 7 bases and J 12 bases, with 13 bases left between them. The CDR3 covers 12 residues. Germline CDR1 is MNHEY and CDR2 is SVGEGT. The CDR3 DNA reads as TGTGCCAGCACCTCGGGGCCTCAACCCCTCCACTTT. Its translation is CASTSGPQPLHF.

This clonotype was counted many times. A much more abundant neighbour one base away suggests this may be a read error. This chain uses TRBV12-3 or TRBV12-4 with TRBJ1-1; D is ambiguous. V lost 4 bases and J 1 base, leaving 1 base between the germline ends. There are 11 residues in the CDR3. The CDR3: CASSSNTEAFF. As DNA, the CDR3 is TGTGCCAGCAGTTCGAACACTGAAGCTTTCTTT.

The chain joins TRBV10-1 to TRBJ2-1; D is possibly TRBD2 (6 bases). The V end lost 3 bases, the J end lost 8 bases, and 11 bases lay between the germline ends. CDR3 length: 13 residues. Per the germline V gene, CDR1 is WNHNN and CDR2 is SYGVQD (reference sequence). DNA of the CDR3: TGCGCCAGCAGTGACGGGGGAATCGATGAGCAGTTCTTC. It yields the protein CASSDGGIDEQFF.

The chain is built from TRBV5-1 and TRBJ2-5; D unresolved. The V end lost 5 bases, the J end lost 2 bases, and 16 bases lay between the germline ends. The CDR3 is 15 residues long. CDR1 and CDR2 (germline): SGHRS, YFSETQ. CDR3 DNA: TGCGCCAGCAGAAGGATTGAACTGGGGCAAGAGACCCAGTACTTC. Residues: CASRRIELGQETQYF.

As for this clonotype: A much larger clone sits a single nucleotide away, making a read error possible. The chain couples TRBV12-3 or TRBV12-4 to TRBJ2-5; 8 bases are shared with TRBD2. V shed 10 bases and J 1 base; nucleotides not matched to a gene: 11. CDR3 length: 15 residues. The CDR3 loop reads CAISLRSGSQETQYF. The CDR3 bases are TGTGCCATCAGCCTTAGGAGCGGGAGCCAAGAGACCCAGTACTTC.

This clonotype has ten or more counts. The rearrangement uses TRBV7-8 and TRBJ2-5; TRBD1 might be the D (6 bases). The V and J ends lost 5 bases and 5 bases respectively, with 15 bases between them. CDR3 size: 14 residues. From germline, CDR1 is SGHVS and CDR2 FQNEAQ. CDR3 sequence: CASSPHWGRETQYF. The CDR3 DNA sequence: TGTGCCAGCAGCCCCCACTGGGGGCGGGAGACCCAGTACTTC.

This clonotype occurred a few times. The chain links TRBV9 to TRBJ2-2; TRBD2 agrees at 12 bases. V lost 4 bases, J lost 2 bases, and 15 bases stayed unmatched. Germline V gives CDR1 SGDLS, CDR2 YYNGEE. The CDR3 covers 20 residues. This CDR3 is CASSPRAGASGRANTGELFF. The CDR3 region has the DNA TGTGCCAGCAGCCCGCGGGCGGGGGCTAGCGGGAGGGCAAACACCGGGGAGCTGTTTTTT.

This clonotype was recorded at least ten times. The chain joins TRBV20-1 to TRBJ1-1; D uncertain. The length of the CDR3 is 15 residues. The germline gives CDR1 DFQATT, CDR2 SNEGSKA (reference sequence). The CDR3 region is CSLGNYARRNTEAFF. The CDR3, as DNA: TGCAGCCTCGGAAATTACGCGAGGAGGAACACTGAAGCTTTCTTT.

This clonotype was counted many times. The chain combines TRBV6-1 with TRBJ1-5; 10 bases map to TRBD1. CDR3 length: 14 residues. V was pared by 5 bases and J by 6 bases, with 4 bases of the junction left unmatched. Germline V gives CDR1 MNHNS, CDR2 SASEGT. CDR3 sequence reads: CASSTTGGSQPQHF. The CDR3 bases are TGTGCCAGCAGTACGACAGGGGGCAGTCAGCCCCAGCATTTT.

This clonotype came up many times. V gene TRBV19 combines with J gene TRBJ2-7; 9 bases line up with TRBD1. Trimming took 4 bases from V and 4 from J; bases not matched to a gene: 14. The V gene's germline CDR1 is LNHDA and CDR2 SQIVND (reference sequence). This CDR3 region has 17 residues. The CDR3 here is CASSSKYRGPKTYEQYF. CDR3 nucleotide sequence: TGTGCCAGTAGTAGCAAATACAGGGGGCCGAAGACTTACGAGCAGTACTTC. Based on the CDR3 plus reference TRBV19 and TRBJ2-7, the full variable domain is DGGITQSPKYLFRKEGQNVTLSCEQNLNHDAMYWYRQDPGQGLRLIYYSQIVNDFQKGDIAEGYSVSREKKESFPLTVTSAQKNPTAFYLCASSSKYRGPKTYEQYFGPGTRLTVT.

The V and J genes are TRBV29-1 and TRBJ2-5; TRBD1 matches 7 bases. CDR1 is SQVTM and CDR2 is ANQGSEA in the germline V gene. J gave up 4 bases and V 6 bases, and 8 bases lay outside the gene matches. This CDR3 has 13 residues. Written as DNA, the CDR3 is TGCAGCGTCCGGGACAGCTCAGGAGAGACCCAGTACTTC. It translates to CSVRDSSGETQYF.

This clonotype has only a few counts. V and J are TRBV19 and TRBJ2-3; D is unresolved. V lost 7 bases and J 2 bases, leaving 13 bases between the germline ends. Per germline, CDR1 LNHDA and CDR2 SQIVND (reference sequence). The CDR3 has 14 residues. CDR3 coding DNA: TGTGCCAGTACCCTTGGGTCCTTCACAGATACGCAGTATTTT. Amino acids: CASTLGSFTDTQYF.